This T cell receptor (beta chain) was retrieved from a study of T cell responses to AZD1222 COVID-19 vaccine. General observations from the study: Baseline testing showed seropositivity in only a handful of AZD1222 recipients. When two AZD1222 doses had been given, Spike-specific TCR breadth and depth rose. Without day 14 samples, only post-peak T cell repertoires were studied.

In germline, CDR1 is ENHRY, CDR2 SYGVKD. This CDR3 has 13 residues. Trimming stripped 10 bases from V and 4 bases from J, with 16 bases between. Only in-frame clones appear in the TCRdb table, and some are missing; sequencing was by immunoSEQ multiplex PCR. The sample yields about 140,000 clones, approximately 92% seen once. This clone was observed once. Its antigen remains unknown. The source material was peripheral blood, sampled on day 0 of AZD1222 vaccination. The gene calls are TRBV10-3 and TRBJ1-1; possibly TRBD1 for D (5 bases). The sequence was collected from an adult in good health. CDR3 region: CAKRRTLGTEAFF. CDR3 nucleotide sequence: TGTGCCAAAAGAAGGACATTGGGCACTGAAGCTTTCTTT.